A selection of T cell receptor beta chains follows, all from one sample in a study of cytomegalovirus exposure and HLA in healthy donors. Method: immunoSEQ multiplex PCR; TCRdb's copy keeps in-frame clones and lacks some. The sample is made up of approximately 61,000 clones, and the top ten hold over 2% of it. The sample comprised PBMCs. These receptors were collected from a young woman in good health and CMV-seronegative. Each CDR3 is given with its conserved first and last residue. D genes are given only for firm matches.

J gene: TRBJ1-5; D gene: .; V gene: TRBV18; CDR3 DNA: TGTGCCAGCTCTCCAACCACAGGGAATCAGCCCCAGCATTTT; CDR3 protein: CASSPTTGNQPQHF
J gene: TRBJ2-1; D gene: .; V gene: TRBV7-9; CDR3 DNA: TGTGCCAGCAGCTTGGAGATCGAGCCCGTACCAAGTGAGCAGTTCTTC; CDR3 protein: CASSLEIEPVPSEQFF
J gene: TRBJ2-5; D gene: TRBD1; V gene: TRBV15; CDR3 DNA: TGTGCCACCAGCAGAGTATTGCCGGGACAGGGGGACGAGACCCAGTACTTC; CDR3 protein: CATSRVLPGQGDETQYF
J gene: TRBJ2-1; D gene: TRBD1; V gene: TRBV4-1; CDR3 DNA: TGCGCCAGCAGCCAAGATCCTGTGAAGGACAGGGTAGTCGATGAGCAGTTCTTC; CDR3 protein: CASSQDPVKDRVVDEQFF
J gene: TRBJ1-1; D gene: TRBD1; V gene: TRBV19; CDR3 DNA: TGTGCCAGTAGTATATACACCTCAGGGGGTGGGACTGAAGCTTTCTTT; CDR3 protein: CASSIYTSGGGTEAFF
J gene: TRBJ1-5; D gene: .; V gene: TRBV18; CDR3 DNA: TGTGCCAGCTCACCCCAGGGCCTGGACAATCAGCCCCAGCATTTT; CDR3 protein: CASSPQGLDNQPQHF
J gene: TRBJ1-2; D gene: .; V gene: TRBV6-1; CDR3 DNA: TGTGCCAGCAGTGAATTGGGCCGAATCTATGGCTACACCTTC; CDR3 protein: CASSELGRIYGYTF
J gene: TRBJ1-1; D gene: .; V gene: TRBV2; CDR3 DNA: TGTGCCACCAGGTGGGCCACTGAAGCTTTCTTT; CDR3 protein: CATRWATEAFF
J gene: TRBJ1-5; D gene: .; V gene: TRBV4-1; CDR3 DNA: TGCGCCAGCAGCCAAGATGCCGAGAGGTGGGTTCAGCCCCAGCATTTT; CDR3 protein: CASSQDAERWVQPQHF
J gene: TRBJ2-1; D gene: TRBD1; V gene: TRBV28; CDR3 DNA: TGTGCCAGCATAAGGGGACAGGGTGAGCAGTTCTTC; CDR3 protein: CASIRGQGEQFF
J gene: TRBJ2-3; D gene: TRBD1; V gene: TRBV29-1; CDR3 DNA: TGCAGCGTTGGGACAGGTTCGGATACGCAGTATTTT; CDR3 protein: CSVGTGSDTQYF
J gene: TRBJ1-2; D gene: TRBD1; V gene: TRBV5-1; CDR3 DNA: TGCGCCAGCAGCCCGTCCCTGGGACAGCCAGGCTATGGCTACACCTTC; CDR3 protein: CASSPSLGQPGYGYTF
J gene: TRBJ2-1; D gene: .; V gene: TRBV5-1; CDR3 DNA: TGCGCCAGCAGCCGGGACAACTACTCGTACAATGAGCAGTTCTTC; CDR3 protein: CASSRDNYSYNEQFF
J gene: TRBJ2-5; D gene: TRBD2; V gene: TRBV7-9; CDR3 DNA: TGTGCCAGCAGCTTCGGGAGGGGCGGGGAGACCCAGTACTTC; CDR3 protein: CASSFGRGGETQYF
J gene: TRBJ1-2; D gene: TRBD1; V gene: TRBV7-7; CDR3 DNA: TGTGCTACCCCCGGGGGGGGACAGCACGTACCTGATTGGTATGGCTACACCTTC; CDR3 protein: CATPGGGQHVPDWYGYTF
J gene: TRBJ2-7; D gene: TRBD1; V gene: TRBV6-5; CDR3 DNA: TGTGCCAGCAGTTACTCCAGGGGGCCCTACGAGCAGTACTTC; CDR3 protein: CASSYSRGPYEQYF
J gene: TRBJ2-7; D gene: .; V gene: TRBV11-2; CDR3 DNA: TGTGCCAGCAGCTTAAGGCAGGGGAGTTCCTACGAGCAGTACTTC; CDR3 protein: CASSLRQGSSYEQYF
J gene: TRBJ1-3; D gene: .; V gene: TRBV5-6; CDR3 DNA: TGTGCCAGCAGCCTACGGGGGACCGCTGGAAACACCATATATTTT; CDR3 protein: CASSLRGTAGNTIYF
J gene: TRBJ2-5; D gene: .; V gene: TRBV14; CDR3 DNA: TGTGCCAGCAGCCGACTTGTAGCCAATATCCAAGAGACCCAGTACTTC; CDR3 protein: CASSRLVANIQETQYF
J gene: TRBJ2-2; D gene: TRBD1; V gene: TRBV5-1; CDR3 DNA: TGCGCCAGCAGCGCCCGGACAGGGAGTAACACCGGGGAGCTGTTTTTT; CDR3 protein: CASSARTGSNTGELFF
J gene: TRBJ2-7; D gene: TRBD1; V gene: TRBV12-5; CDR3 DNA: TGTGCTAGTGGTTTGGACCAGGGGGTACTAAGCGAGCAGTACTTC; CDR3 protein: CASGLDQGVLSEQYF
J gene: TRBJ1-3; D gene: .; V gene: TRBV9; CDR3 DNA: TGTGCCAGCAGCGTAGCTCCGGGACACCCTGGAAACACCATATATTTT; CDR3 protein: CASSVAPGHPGNTIYF
J gene: TRBJ1-1; D gene: TRBD1; V gene: TRBV7-2; CDR3 DNA: TGTGCCAGCAGCTACGGGGGACAGTACACTGAAGCTTTCTTT; CDR3 protein: CASSYGGQYTEAFF
J gene: TRBJ2-5; D gene: .; V gene: TRBV18; CDR3 DNA: TGTGCCAGCTCGTACTACAGGGACCAAGAGACCCAGTACTTC; CDR3 protein: CASSYYRDQETQYF
J gene: TRBJ2-7; D gene: .; V gene: TRBV5-1; CDR3 DNA: TGCGCCAGCAGCTTAAGTGGAGGCGAGCAGTACTTC; CDR3 protein: CASSLSGGEQYF
J gene: TRBJ2-7; D gene: .; V gene: TRBV20-1; CDR3 DNA: TGCAGTGCTCTCTCAGGGTTTGAGCAGTACTTC; CDR3 protein: CSALSGFEQYF
J gene: TRBJ2-1; D gene: TRBD1; V gene: TRBV5-1; CDR3 DNA: TGCGCCAGCAGCTTGGGTCCAGGGGGCTCGAATGAGCAGTTCTTC; CDR3 protein: CASSLGPGGSNEQFF
J gene: TRBJ2-1; D gene: TRBD1; V gene: TRBV5-1; CDR3 DNA: TGCGCCAGCAGCTTGGAGGGGGGGGACAGGGCTTTTGACAATGAGCAGTTCTTC; CDR3 protein: CASSLEGGDRAFDNEQFF
J gene: TRBJ1-2; D gene: TRBD1; V gene: TRBV7-9; CDR3 DNA: TGTGCCAGCAGCCTCCGGCAGGGGGGATATGGCTACACCTTC; CDR3 protein: CASSLRQGGYGYTF
J gene: TRBJ2-7; D gene: .; V gene: TRBV5-6; CDR3 DNA: TGTGCCAGCAGCTTGGTGAGAGACAACTACGAGCAGTACTTC; CDR3 protein: CASSLVRDNYEQYF
J gene: TRBJ2-5; D gene: .; V gene: TRBV5-1; CDR3 DNA: TGCGCCAGCAGCCCGAGGACGGGGGAGACCCAGTACTTC; CDR3 protein: CASSPRTGETQYF
J gene: TRBJ2-7; D gene: TRBD1; V gene: TRBV2; CDR3 DNA: TGTGCCAGCAGAACAGGGGACGGCGAGCAGTACTTC; CDR3 protein: CASRTGDGEQYF
J gene: TRBJ2-7; D gene: TRBD2; V gene: TRBV6-5; CDR3 DNA: TGTGCCAGCCGGGGGGGGGTCTACGAGCAGTACTTC; CDR3 protein: CASRGGVYEQYF
J gene: TRBJ2-5; D gene: TRBD2; V gene: TRBV5-1; CDR3 DNA: TGCGCCAGCAGCTTGCCCACGCGGCTAGCGGAAGAGACCCAGTACTTC; CDR3 protein: CASSLPTRLAEETQYF
J gene: TRBJ2-1; D gene: .; V gene: TRBV9; CDR3 DNA: TGTGCCAGCAGCCAGGACTCAGCGTACAATGAGCAGTTCTTC; CDR3 protein: CASSQDSAYNEQFF
J gene: TRBJ1-1; D gene: .; V gene: TRBV4-1; CDR3 DNA: TGCGCCAGCAGCCAACCCCGGACAGCCTGGAACACTGAAGCTTTCTTT; CDR3 protein: CASSQPRTAWNTEAFF
J gene: TRBJ2-7; D gene: .; V gene: TRBV25-1; CDR3 DNA: TGTGCCAGCAGGGACAACGCCTACGAGCAGTACTTC; CDR3 protein: CASRDNAYEQYF
J gene: TRBJ2-7; D gene: TRBD2; V gene: TRBV30; CDR3 DNA: TGTGCCTGGAGACTAGCGGGAGCAGTCGAGCAGTACTTC; CDR3 protein: CAWRLAGAVEQYF
J gene: TRBJ2-7; D gene: .; V gene: TRBV7-9; CDR3 DNA: TGTGCCAGCAGCTCAGACGCGGAACTGGCCTACGAGCAGTACTTC; CDR3 protein: CASSSDAELAYEQYF
J gene: TRBJ2-1; D gene: TRBD2; V gene: TRBV5-4; CDR3 DNA: TGTGCCAGCAGCTTAGCGGGGGGTGACAATGAGCAGTTCTTC; CDR3 protein: CASSLAGGDNEQFF
J gene: TRBJ2-3; D gene: .; V gene: TRBV5-6; CDR3 DNA: TGTGCCAGCAGCCATCCAGGGCGAAGTGGGTGGGATACGCAGTATTTT; CDR3 protein: CASSHPGRSGWDTQYF
J gene: TRBJ1-1; D gene: TRBD1; V gene: TRBV10-3; CDR3 DNA: TGTGCCATCAACCGACAGGGCACCGACACTGAAGCTTTCTTT; CDR3 protein: CAINRQGTDTEAFF
J gene: TRBJ1-1; D gene: .; V gene: TRBV6-1; CDR3 DNA: TGTGCCAGCAGCGCGGACACTAACACTGAAGCTTTCTTT; CDR3 protein: CASSADTNTEAFF
J gene: TRBJ1-1; D gene: TRBD1; V gene: TRBV5-1; CDR3 DNA: TGCGCCAGCAATGGACAGGAGAACACTGAAGCTTTCTTT; CDR3 protein: CASNGQENTEAFF
J gene: TRBJ2-7; D gene: .; V gene: TRBV11-2; CDR3 DNA: TGTGCCAGCAGCTTAACGAGTGATACCGAGCAGTACTTC; CDR3 protein: CASSLTSDTEQYF
J gene: TRBJ2-4; D gene: TRBD2; V gene: TRBV11-3; CDR3 DNA: TGTGCCAGCAGCATGCTAGCGGGGATCGTAAGCATTCAGTACTTC; CDR3 protein: CASSMLAGIVSIQYF
J gene: TRBJ2-2; D gene: .; V gene: TRBV11-2; CDR3 DNA: TGTGCCAGCGAAAGAGGGTGGCCCGGGGAGCTGTTTTTT; CDR3 protein: CASERGWPGELFF
J gene: TRBJ2-5; D gene: TRBD1; V gene: TRBV25-1; CDR3 DNA: TGTGCCAGCAGTGAATATAACAGGGGAGAGACCCAGTACTTC; CDR3 protein: CASSEYNRGETQYF
J gene: TRBJ1-5; D gene: TRBD1; V gene: TRBV28; CDR3 DNA: TGTGCCAGCAGTGGGGACAGGGGCGTAGTGGAGCCCCAGCATTTT; CDR3 protein: CASSGDRGVVEPQHF
J gene: TRBJ2-1; D gene: .; V gene: TRBV9; CDR3 DNA: TGTGCCAGCAGCGTAGGGTACGGGAGCTCCTACAATGAGCAGTTCTTC; CDR3 protein: CASSVGYGSSYNEQFF
J gene: TRBJ1-3; D gene: .; V gene: TRBV9; CDR3 DNA: TGTGCCAGCAGCGTAACGGGGACTGGAAACACCATATATTTT; CDR3 protein: CASSVTGTGNTIYF
J gene: TRBJ1-2; D gene: .; V gene: TRBV7-9; CDR3 DNA: TGTGCCAGCAGCCAACTGGACAGAACCTTCTATGGCTACACCTTC; CDR3 protein: CASSQLDRTFYGYTF
J gene: TRBJ1-1; D gene: .; V gene: TRBV28; CDR3 DNA: TGTGCCAGCAGTTTACGACAGCCGAACACTGAAGCTTTCTTT; CDR3 protein: CASSLRQPNTEAFF
J gene: TRBJ1-2; D gene: .; V gene: TRBV5-1; CDR3 DNA: TGCGCCAGCAGCTTGGGGGAGATTGACGAAGGCTACACCTTC; CDR3 protein: CASSLGEIDEGYTF
J gene: TRBJ2-1; D gene: .; V gene: TRBV5-1; CDR3 DNA: TGCGCCAGCAATTGGGCGGGGTCCTACAATGAGCAGTTCTTC; CDR3 protein: CASNWAGSYNEQFF
J gene: TRBJ2-1; D gene: .; V gene: TRBV5-1; CDR3 DNA: TGCGCCAGCAGCTTGATATTGATACCGGGGTCCTACAATGAGCAGTTCTTC; CDR3 protein: CASSLILIPGSYNEQFF
J gene: TRBJ2-7; D gene: .; V gene: TRBV4-1; CDR3 DNA: TGCGCCAGCAGCCAAGGGGCTAAGACGACCAGGTACGAGCAGTACTTC; CDR3 protein: CASSQGAKTTRYEQYF
J gene: TRBJ1-6; D gene: .; V gene: TRBV6-1; CDR3 DNA: TGTGCCAGCAGTGAGGCCGGGATCTATAATTCACCCCTCCACTTT; CDR3 protein: CASSEAGIYNSPLHF
J gene: TRBJ2-1; D gene: .; V gene: TRBV19; CDR3 DNA: TGTGCCAGTAACAAGATACAGGGAACGGGTGAGCAGTTCTTC; CDR3 protein: CASNKIQGTGEQFF
J gene: TRBJ2-7; D gene: .; V gene: TRBV6-5; CDR3 DNA: TGTGCCAGCAGTTACTCGATCAGCCCGGACTACTACGAGCAGTACTTC; CDR3 protein: CASSYSISPDYYEQYF